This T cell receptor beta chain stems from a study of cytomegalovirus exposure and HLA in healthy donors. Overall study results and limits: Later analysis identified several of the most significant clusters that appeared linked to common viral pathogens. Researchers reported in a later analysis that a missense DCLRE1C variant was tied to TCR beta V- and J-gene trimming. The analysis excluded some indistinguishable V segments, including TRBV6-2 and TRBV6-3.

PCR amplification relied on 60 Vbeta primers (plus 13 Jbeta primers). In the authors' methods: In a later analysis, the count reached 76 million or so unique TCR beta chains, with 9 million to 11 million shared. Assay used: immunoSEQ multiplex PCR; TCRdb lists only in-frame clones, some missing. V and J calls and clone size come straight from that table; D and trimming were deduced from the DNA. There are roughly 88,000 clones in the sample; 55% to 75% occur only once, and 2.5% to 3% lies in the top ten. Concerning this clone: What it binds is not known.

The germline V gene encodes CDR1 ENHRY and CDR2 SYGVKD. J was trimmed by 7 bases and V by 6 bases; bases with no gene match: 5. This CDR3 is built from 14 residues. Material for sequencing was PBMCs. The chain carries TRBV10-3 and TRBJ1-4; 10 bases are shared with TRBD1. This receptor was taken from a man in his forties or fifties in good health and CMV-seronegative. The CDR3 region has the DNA TGTGCCATCAGACCGGGACAGGGGAGTGAAAAACTGTTTTTT. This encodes CAIRPGQGSEKLFF.